Sequencing of this T cell receptor beta chain was carried out in a study of T cell repertoires in cytomegalovirus infection (dated by TCRdb to the late 2010s). Turning to the overall study: Peptide stimulations targeted recently identified HLA-C-restricted CMV epitopes, whose presentation resists viral immunomodulation, together with well-studied HLA-B-restricted epitopes. Donor HLA type was relevant to the analysis, because carriage of CMV infection together with the matching HLA type was indicated by public TCR beta signatures. Broader findings and caveats from the paper: In both this cohort and an independent roughly 330-donor cohort, the cumulative frequency of public TCR beta family members distinguished carriers of CMV infection plus the relevant HLA type. The ex vivo response was dominated by HLA-C-restricted CMV-specific TCR beta clonotypes, and the single most frequent clonotype in two of eight donors was supplied by these HLA-C-restricted clonotypes.

Notes on this clonotype: Its antigen is unknown. The sample holds no much larger clone one base away, and base qualities are not on file.

TCRdb shows the sequencer as Illumina HiSeq 1500. The public reads were run again by TCRdb, first through fastp at Q25 and then through MiXCR, and only productive beta chains were kept. Every entry covers one CDR3 protein and lists the most common genes and DNA from its rows. The sample records 100,000 or so distinct CDR3 sequences, around 28% of which are singletons. Approximately 71% of the sample rests with the top ten. A distance of 13 bases separates the germline ends of V and J, which lose 5 bases and 2 bases respectively. The germline V gene (reference sequence) specifies LNHNV as CDR1 and YYDKDF as CDR2. Spanning cysteine to phenylalanine, the CDR3 consists of 15 amino acids. The entry retains the CDR3 DNA only, 45 bases that are in frame from base 1. Sample treatment or condition, as interpreted from the label and publication: in vitro stimulation with specific CMV peptide epitopes to enrich CMV-specific T cells.

The sequence came from a human donor in good health (CMV status not recorded). Some clones in this sample may be carry-over from other donors' samples. Specimen: CD8+ T cells from cultured PBMCs, collected from culture after CMV antigen stimulation. This sequence uses TRBV15 and TRBJ2-1; confidence is insufficient to name the D gene. The bases read TGTGCCACCAGCCCTCACGGCCGTCCCTACAATGAGCAGTTCTTC. Its translation is CATSPHGRPYNEQFF. Beyond the CDR3, the reference TRBV15 and TRBJ2-1 genes provide the residues; the full variable domain reads: DAMVIQNPRYQVTQFGKPVTLSCSQTLNHNVMYWYQQKSSQAPKLLFHYYDKDFNNEADTPDNFQSRRPNTSFCFLDIRSPGLGDTAMYLCATSPHGRPYNEQFFGPGTRLTVL.